These T cell receptor beta chains were read from a single sample in a study of shared clonotypes between healthy human individuals. Libraries were prepared by immunoSEQ multiplex PCR; TCRdb keeps only in-frame clonotypes and omits some of them. The sample gives over a million clones, 75% to 85% of which show up once; approximately 0.5% is in the top ten. Sequencing was carried out using memory CD4+ T cells from PBMCs. The origin of the receptors is a man aged 18-30 years in good health. Some clones in this sample may be carry-over from other donors' samples. Each CDR3 is given with its conserved first and last residue. D genes are given only for firm matches. Rows give clone size only sometimes, using once, few, many, or a class for an expanded clone.

V gene,clone size,J gene,D gene,CDR3 protein,CDR3 DNA
TRBV7-2,NA,TRBJ1-1,NA,CASSPRGAYTEAFF,TGTGCCAGCAGCCCAAGGGGGGCATACACTGAAGCTTTCTTT
TRBV5-1,NA,TRBJ2-6,TRBD2,CASSLGQREYTGANVLTF,TGCGCCAGCAGCTTGGGCCAGCGGGAGTACACTGGGGCCAACGTCCTGACTTTC
TRBV11-2,NA,TRBJ2-5,NA,CASSLAGHPQETQYF,TGTGCCAGCAGCTTAGCGGGACACCCCCAAGAGACCCAGTACTTC
TRBV28,NA,TRBJ1-5,NA,CASSWGQGNQPQHF,TGTGCCAGCAGCTGGGGCCAGGGCAATCAGCCCCAGCATTTT
TRBV7-2,NA,TRBJ2-7,NA,CASSFQGGYEQYF,TGTGCCAGCAGCTTTCAGGGAGGATACGAGCAGTACTTC
TRBV7-2,few,TRBJ1-4,NA,CASSREGFNEKLFF,TGTGCCAGCAGCAGGGAAGGGTTTAATGAAAAACTGTTTTTT
TRBV19,NA,TRBJ2-1,TRBD1,CASSAPGQGWDEQFF,TGTGCCAGTAGCGCTCCGGGACAGGGGTGGGATGAGCAGTTCTTC
TRBV4-2,many,TRBJ1-4,TRBD1,CASSPQPGTGGEKLFF,TGTGCCAGCAGCCCACAGCCCGGGACAGGGGGTGAAAAACTGTTTTTT
TRBV7-3,NA,TRBJ1-1,NA,CASSLGAMNTEAFF,TGTGCCAGCAGCTTGGGGGCTATGAACACTGAAGCTTTCTTT
TRBV4-3,NA,TRBJ2-1,NA,CASSQAPGVITYNEQFF,TGCGCCAGCAGCCAAGCCCCAGGGGTGATCACCTACAATGAGCAGTTCTTC
TRBV29-1,NA,TRBJ1-1,NA,CSASGSFTRNTEAFF,TGCAGCGCCTCGGGTTCTTTTACCCGGAACACTGAAGCTTTCTTT
TRBV5-1,NA,TRBJ2-3,TRBD2,CASSFYGRDTDTQYF,TGCGCCAGCAGCTTTTACGGGAGGGACACAGATACGCAGTATTTT
TRBV28,once,TRBJ2-3,NA,CASKKGGPTDTQYF,TGTGCCAGTAAGAAAGGCGGCCCTACGGATACGCAGTATTTT
TRBV30,NA,TRBJ2-1,TRBD2,CAWSQQQVMAGAYNEQFF,TGTGCCTGGAGTCAACAGCAGGTTATGGCGGGAGCCTACAATGAGCAGTTCTTC
TRBV6-5,NA,TRBJ1-1,NA,CASSRGAETEAFF,TGTGCCAGCAGCCGCGGGGCCGAGACTGAAGCTTTCTTT
TRBV2,NA,TRBJ2-6,NA,CASSGEISGANVLTF,TGTGCCAGCAGCGGGGAAATATCTGGGGCCAACGTCCTGACTTTC
TRBV5-1,few,TRBJ2-7,TRBD1,CASGGGQAPYEQYF,TGCGCCAGCGGAGGGGGACAGGCTCCCTACGAGCAGTACTTC
TRBV5-1,NA,TRBJ2-3,NA,CASRSRGHSADTQYF,TGCGCCAGCAGAAGCAGGGGCCACTCGGCAGATACGCAGTATTTT
TRBV5-4,NA,TRBJ2-7,TRBD1,CASSPDLQGARYEQYF,TGTGCCAGCAGCCCAGATCTACAGGGGGCAAGGTACGAGCAGTACTTC
TRBV7-3,NA,TRBJ1-5,NA,CASSPKTPRGSEPQHF,TGTGCCAGCAGCCCAAAGACCCCCCGGGGGAGTGAGCCCCAGCATTTT
TRBV15,NA,TRBJ2-3,NA,CATSRDAERADTQYF,TGTGCCACCAGCAGAGATGCGGAGAGGGCAGATACGCAGTATTTT
TRBV19,NA,TRBJ1-5,NA,CASSIGGHSNQPQHF,TGTGCCAGTAGTATAGGAGGACATAGCAATCAGCCCCAGCATTTT
TRBV7-2,few,TRBJ1-4,TRBD1,CASSLWGTGDEKLFF,TGTGCCAGCAGCTTATGGGGGACAGGGGATGAAAAACTGTTTTTT
TRBV27,NA,TRBJ2-5,TRBD2,CASSRGGALQETQYF,TGTGCCAGCAGTCGGGGGGGAGCCCTACAAGAGACCCAGTACTTC
TRBV28,NA,TRBJ1-5,NA,CASSSLDVDRVSNQPQHF,TGTGCCAGCAGTTCTTTGGACGTAGACAGAGTTAGCAATCAGCCCCAGCATTTT
TRBV18,many,TRBJ1-2,TRBD1,CASSGQGALRRGYTF,TGTGCCAGCTCGGGACAGGGGGCCCTCCGGCGGGGCTACACCTTC
TRBV2,once,TRBJ2-6,TRBD1,CAGGQGSGANVLTF,TGTGCCGGGGGACAGGGAAGCGGGGCCAACGTCCTGACTTTC
TRBV6-1,once,TRBJ2-7,TRBD1,CASSDPGQATYEQYF,TGTGCCAGCAGTGATCCCGGACAGGCCACCTACGAGCAGTACTTC
TRBV27,NA,TRBJ1-6,NA,CATGARGNSPLHF,TGTGCCACCGGGGCTAGAGGAAATTCACCCCTCCACTTT
TRBV5-4,NA,TRBJ2-5,NA,CASSPWLAGGETQYF,TGTGCCAGCAGCCCCTGGCTAGCTGGGGGGGAGACCCAGTACTTC
TRBV18,NA,TRBJ2-7,TRBD2,CASSRPLAGGPYEQYF,TGTGCCAGCTCACGCCCACTAGCGGGAGGGCCATACGAGCAGTACTTC
TRBV7-2,NA,TRBJ2-7,NA,CASSLGQGGYEQYF,TGTGCCAGCAGCTTAGGACAGGGAGGCTACGAGCAGTACTTC
TRBV5-1,NA,TRBJ2-2,TRBD1,CASSFWGQGGTGELFF,TGCGCCAGCAGCTTTTGGGGACAGGGGGGCACCGGGGAGCTGTTTTTT
TRBV6-1,NA,TRBJ1-2,NA,CASSAMGGSVFPYGYTF,TGTGCCAGCAGTGCAATGGGGGGGTCCGTATTCCCCTATGGCTACACCTTC
TRBV9,once,TRBJ2-1,TRBD2,CASSVAPLAGGLTYNEQFF,TGTGCCAGCAGCGTAGCACCCCTAGCGGGAGGACTAACTTACAATGAGCAGTTCTTC
TRBV10-3,NA,TRBJ1-2,NA,CAIRDYGYTF,TGTGCCATCAGGGATTATGGCTACACCTTC
TRBV2,NA,TRBJ2-1,TRBD2,CASNRLASTNYNEQFF,TGTGCCAGCAACAGACTAGCGAGCACAAATTACAATGAGCAGTTCTTC
TRBV7-9,many,TRBJ2-1,TRBD2,CASSLDPSGRASSYNEQFF,TGTGCCAGCAGCTTAGATCCTAGCGGGAGAGCGAGCTCCTACAATGAGCAGTTCTTC
TRBV30,NA,TRBJ2-7,TRBD1,CACPGQGAYEQYF,TGTGCCTGCCCGGGACAGGGGGCTTACGAGCAGTACTTC
TRBV9,NA,TRBJ2-7,NA,CASSPYERGGWDEQYF,TGTGCCAGCAGCCCCTACGAGAGGGGGGGATGGGACGAGCAGTACTTC
TRBV5-1,NA,TRBJ2-7,TRBD1,CASSTQGEPYEQYF,TGCGCCAGCAGCACGCAGGGGGAACCCTACGAGCAGTACTTC
TRBV5-1,NA,TRBJ1-5,NA,CASSLGPGSNQPQHF,TGCGCCAGCAGCTTGGGTCCCGGGAGCAATCAGCCCCAGCATTTT
TRBV5-1,NA,TRBJ1-2,TRBD1,CASSATGEGYTF,TGCGCCAGCAGCGCCACAGGGGAGGGCTACACCTTC
TRBV6-4,NA,TRBJ1-2,NA,CASRGANYGYTF,TGTGCCAGCAGGGGTGCTAACTATGGCTACACCTTC
TRBV6-1,many,TRBJ1-1,NA,CASSERAEQQAFF,TGTGCCAGCAGTGAGCGGGCAGAGCAGCAAGCTTTCTTT
TRBV28,many,TRBJ1-1,NA,CASSLADGNTEAFF,TGTGCCAGCAGTTTAGCCGACGGGAACACTGAAGCTTTCTTT
TRBV28,NA,TRBJ2-1,NA,CASSFPPPGSQFF,TGTGCCAGCAGTTTTCCCCCACCCGGCAGTCAGTTCTTC
TRBV5-4,NA,TRBJ1-2,TRBD1,CASSHPTGVGGYTF,TGTGCCAGCAGCCATCCGACAGGGGTGGGTGGCTACACCTTC